These 4 T cell receptor beta chains share one sample of origin, sequenced in a study of T cells in women clearing cervical HPV infection. The repertoire was sequenced with immunoSEQ multiplex PCR; TCRdb's copy has only in-frame clones and lacks some. The sample has 11,000 to 15,000 clones. The sequencing sample was made of blood buffy coat. These receptors all stem from a woman aged 18 to 69 with a cervical HPV16 infection that either progressed to CIN3+ or cleared (not recorded which).

This clone is deemed medium-sized by its frequency. The read falls 3 residues short of the CDR3 end, and the missing part is taken from the germline J gene. This same CDR3 is encoded by further DNA sequences in the sample. V gene TRBV29-1 combines with J gene TRBJ2-3; 7 nucleotides agree with TRBD2. The V gene's germline CDR1 is SQVTM and CDR2 ANQGSEA. V lost 5 bases to trimming and J lost 4 bases; unmatched junction nucleotides: 9. The CDR3 extends over 14 amino acids. The CDR3 DNA, read in part, is TGCAGCGTTCAGAAAGCGGGGTATGCAGATACG. This translates into CSVQKAGYADT. The CDR3, in full, reads CSVQKAGYADTQYF.

About this clone: The read is 3 residues too short to cover the CDR3 end, so that end is filled in from the germline J gene. The rearrangement uses TRBV2 and TRBJ1-2; no reliable D call. The germline gives CDR1 SNHLY, CDR2 FYNNEI. The CDR3 is 11 residues long. CDR3 bases read: TGTGCCAGCGGCGCAGGTTACGAC. Protein product: CASGAGYD. The entire CDR3 reads CASGAGYDYTF.

With respect to this clone: The sequence runs out 3 residues before the end of the CDR3; the remainder is reconstructed from the germline J gene. The V gene is TRBV7-3, the J gene TRBJ2-3; perhaps TRBD1 as D (6 bases). V lost 2 bases and J 5 bases, leaving 11 bases between the germline ends. The CDR3 consists of 14 residues. CDR1 and CDR2 (germline): SGHTA, FQGTGA. The CDR3 here is CASSLVSDRDTQYF. The DNA read from the CDR3 is TGTGCCAGCAGCTTAGTGTCGGACAGAGATACG.

In regard to this clone: Read coverage stops 3 residues before the CDR3 terminus; the germline J gene supplies the remainder. The genes are TRBV2 and TRBJ1-4, with TRBD1 matching 10 bases. V was clipped by 2 bases and J by 8 bases; unmatched bases: 8. The CDR3 extends over 16 amino acids. Per germline, CDR1 SNHLY and CDR2 FYNNEI. CDR3 sequence reads: CASSELGTGAREKLFF. The CDR3 DNA, read in part, is TGTGCCAGCAGTGAATTAGGGACAGGGGCGAGGGAAAAA.